This T cell receptor (beta chain) was identified during a study of graft-versus-host responses after intestinal transplantation. Study context: Each of the recipients got a multivisceral, liver-intestinal, or isolated intestinal transplant. After anti-thymocyte globulin induction, recipients took tacrolimus and steroids for 2 to 3 years. Study results and limitations: When patients had graft-donor T cell macrochimerism, their allografts held high graft-versus-host to host-versus-graft clonal ratios.

About this clone itself: Its antigen is not identified.

The CDR3 extends over 14 amino acids. Germline CDR1 LGHNA, CDR2 YSLEER. The V and J ends lost 0 bases and 1 base respectively, with 3 bases between them. Data came from immunoSEQ multiplex PCR; TCRdb stores just in-frame clones and leaves some out. Here the sample spans almost 40,000 clones, around 96% being singletons. The rearrangement joins TRBV4-3 to TRBJ2-2; no reliable D call. The sequences come from unstimulated CD8+ T cells sorted from spleen or lymph node cells, collected before transplant. The clonotype comes from a human donor who was the organ donor for an intestinal transplant. As DNA, the CDR3 is TGCGCCAGCAGCCAAGAACGGAACACCGGGGAGCTGTTTTTT. Translation: CASSQERNTGELFF.